The entry that follows covers one TCR beta chain sequence. Its antigen is unknown. This specimen comes from a study of T-cell reconstitution after alpha-beta-depleted transplantation in children. Using unique molecular identifiers, the investigators prepared the TCRbeta library. A single record per CDR3 protein comes from TCRdb applying MiXCR to the PCR reads. The sample gives hundreds of thousands of distinct CDR3 sequences, roughly 9.1% of which show up once; 35% is in the top ten. Broader study findings: High day-60 TCRbeta diversity in some patients came from surviving recipient T cells and thymic progenitors. Expanded graft clones numbering several hundred reportedly gave rise to alpha-beta T cells about two months after transplant. From newly produced T cells came most of the T-cell counts and diversity one year after transplant.

The germline V gene encodes CDR1 DFQATT and CDR2 SNEGSKA (reference sequence). The CDR3 runs to 15 residues. V dropped 1 base and J dropped 0 bases, with 9 bases sitting between them. Here the sequenced sample was PBMCs, mostly from graft donor cells, taken 360 days after TCRalphabeta/CD19-depleted stem cell transplant. The chain is built from TRBV20-1 and TRBJ2-2, with TRBD2 as a possible D gene (5 bases). The clonotype comes from a male patient aged 2 to 10 who had a stem cell transplant for acute myeloid leukemia, so the T cells may come from the graft donor. The CDR3 loop is CSARGLAPNTGELFF. The DNA of the CDR3 is TGCAGTGCTAGAGGCCTAGCTCCGAACACCGGGGAGCTGTTTTTT.